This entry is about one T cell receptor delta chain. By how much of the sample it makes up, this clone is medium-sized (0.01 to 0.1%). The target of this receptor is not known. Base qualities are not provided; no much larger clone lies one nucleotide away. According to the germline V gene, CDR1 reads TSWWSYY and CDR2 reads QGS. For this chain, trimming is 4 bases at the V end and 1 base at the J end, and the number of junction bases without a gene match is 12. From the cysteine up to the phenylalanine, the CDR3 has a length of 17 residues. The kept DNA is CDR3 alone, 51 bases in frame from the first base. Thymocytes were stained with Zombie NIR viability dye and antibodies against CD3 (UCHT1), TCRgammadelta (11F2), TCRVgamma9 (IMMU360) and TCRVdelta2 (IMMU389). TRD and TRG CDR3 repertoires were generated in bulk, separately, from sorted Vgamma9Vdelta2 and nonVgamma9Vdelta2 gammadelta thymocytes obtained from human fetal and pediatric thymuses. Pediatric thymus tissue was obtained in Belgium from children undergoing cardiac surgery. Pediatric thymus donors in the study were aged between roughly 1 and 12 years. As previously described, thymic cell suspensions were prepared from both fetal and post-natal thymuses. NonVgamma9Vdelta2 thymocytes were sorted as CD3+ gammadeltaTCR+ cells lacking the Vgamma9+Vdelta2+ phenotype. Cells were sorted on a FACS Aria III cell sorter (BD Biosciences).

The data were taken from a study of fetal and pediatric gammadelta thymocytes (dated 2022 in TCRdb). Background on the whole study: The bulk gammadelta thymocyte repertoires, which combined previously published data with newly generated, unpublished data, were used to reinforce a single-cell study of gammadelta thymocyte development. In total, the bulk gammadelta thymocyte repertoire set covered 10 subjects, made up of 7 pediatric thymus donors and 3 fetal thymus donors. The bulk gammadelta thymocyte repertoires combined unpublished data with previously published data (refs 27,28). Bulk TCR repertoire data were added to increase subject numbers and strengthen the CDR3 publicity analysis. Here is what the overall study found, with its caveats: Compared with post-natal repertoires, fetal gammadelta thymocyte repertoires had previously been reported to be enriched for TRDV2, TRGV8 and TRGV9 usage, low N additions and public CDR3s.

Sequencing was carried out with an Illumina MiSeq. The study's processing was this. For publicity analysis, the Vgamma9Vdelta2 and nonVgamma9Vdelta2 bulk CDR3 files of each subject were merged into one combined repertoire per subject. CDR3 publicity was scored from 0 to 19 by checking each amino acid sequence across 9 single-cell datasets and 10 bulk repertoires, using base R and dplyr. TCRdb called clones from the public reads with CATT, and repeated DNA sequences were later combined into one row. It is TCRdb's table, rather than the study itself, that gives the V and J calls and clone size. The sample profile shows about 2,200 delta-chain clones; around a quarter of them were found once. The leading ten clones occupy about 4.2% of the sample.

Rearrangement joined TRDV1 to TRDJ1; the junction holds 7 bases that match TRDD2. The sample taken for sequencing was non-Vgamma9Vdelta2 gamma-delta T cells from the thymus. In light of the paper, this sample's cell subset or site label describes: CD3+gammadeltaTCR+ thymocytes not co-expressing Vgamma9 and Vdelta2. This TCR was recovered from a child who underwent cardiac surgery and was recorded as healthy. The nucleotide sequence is TGTGCTCTTGGGGCTTTTCCTACAAAAGATTCCACCGATAAACTCATCTTT. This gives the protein CALGAFPTKDSTDKLIF.